This is a list of T cell receptor beta chains from one sample in a study. One entry per CDR3 protein results from TCRdb running MiXCR on the 5' RACE reads. The sample contains about 64,000 distinct CDR3 sequences, less than 25% of which appear only once. The sample was memory CD4+ T cells sorted from a lymph node. The origin of the receptors is a female donor with breast cancer. Both conserved end residues are part of each CDR3. The order of the fields is J gene, clone size, V gene, D gene, CDR3 DNA, CDR3 protein. D genes are given only for firm matches. Expanded clones get a size class; other rows say once, few or many, or leave the size out.

j_gene: TRBJ2-1; abundance: many; v_gene: TRBV12-3/TRBV12-4; d_gene: -; CDR3nt: TGTGCCAGCAGTCGACAACTAGCCAATGAGCAGTTCTTC; CDR3aa: CASSRQLANEQFF
j_gene: TRBJ2-3; abundance: -; v_gene: TRBV11-3; d_gene: -; CDR3nt: TGTGCCAGCAGCTTAGCCGGGCCGGTGGACCATACGCAGTATTTT; CDR3aa: CASSLAGPVDHTQYF
j_gene: TRBJ1-6; abundance: -; v_gene: TRBV5-4; d_gene: -; CDR3nt: TGTGCCAGCAGCTCGGACGAAAGCTTCTATAATTCACCCCTCCACTTT; CDR3aa: CASSSDESFYNSPLHF
j_gene: TRBJ2-2; abundance: few; v_gene: TRBV7-9; d_gene: TRBD1; CDR3nt: TGTGCCAGCAGCCCCCCCCGACAGGGGCGGAACACCGGGGAGCTGTTTTTT; CDR3aa: CASSPPRQGRNTGELFF
j_gene: TRBJ2-5; abundance: -; v_gene: TRBV7-2; d_gene: -; CDR3nt: TGTGCCGCGGGGGCAGGGGGCACGGAGACCCCGTACTTC; CDR3aa: CAAGAGGTETPYF
j_gene: TRBJ2-1; abundance: -; v_gene: TRBV7-9; d_gene: -; CDR3nt: TGTGCCAGCAGCAACGAGGGTGCGTGGGATGAGCAGTTCTTC; CDR3aa: CASSNEGAWDEQFF
j_gene: TRBJ2-2; abundance: -; v_gene: TRBV20-1; d_gene: -; CDR3nt: TGCAGTGCTAGAGACAGCAAAACACCGAACACCGGGGAGCTGTTTTTT; CDR3aa: CSARDSKTPNTGELFF
j_gene: TRBJ2-1; abundance: -; v_gene: TRBV20-1; d_gene: -; CDR3nt: TGCAGTGCTAGGAGCTTTAGCGGTCCCTACAATGAGCAGTTCTTC; CDR3aa: CSARSFSGPYNEQFF
j_gene: TRBJ2-3; abundance: many; v_gene: TRBV6-1; d_gene: -; CDR3nt: TGTGCCAGCAGCCCCGGGGGAAGCGCGGATACGCAGTATTTT; CDR3aa: CASSPGGSADTQYF
j_gene: TRBJ2-7; abundance: -; v_gene: TRBV7-9; d_gene: TRBD2; CDR3nt: TGTGCCAGCAGCTTGAGGGTAGCGGGAGGGCACGAGCAGTACTTC; CDR3aa: CASSLRVAGGHEQYF
j_gene: TRBJ2-5; abundance: few; v_gene: TRBV12-3/TRBV12-4; d_gene: -; CDR3nt: TGTGCCAGCACTCGTAGGAGCCGGCTTAAGAGAAAAGAGACCCAGTACTTC; CDR3aa: CASTRRSRLKRKETQYF
j_gene: TRBJ2-1; abundance: -; v_gene: TRBV5-1; d_gene: TRBD2; CDR3nt: TGCGCCAGCAGCTCGGACCCGGGAGGGCCGGGTGAGCAGTTCTTC; CDR3aa: CASSSDPGGPGEQFF
j_gene: TRBJ2-3; abundance: few; v_gene: TRBV9; d_gene: -; CDR3nt: TGTGCCAGCAGCGTAGTTCCCAATCAACCAGATACGCAGTATTTT; CDR3aa: CASSVVPNQPDTQYF
j_gene: TRBJ2-7; abundance: -; v_gene: TRBV10-3; d_gene: -; CDR3nt: TGTGCCATCAGTGAGTCAGGGACGGGCTACGAGCAGTACTTC; CDR3aa: CAISESGTGYEQYF
j_gene: TRBJ1-1; abundance: once; v_gene: TRBV10-3; d_gene: TRBD1; CDR3nt: TGTGCCATCAGTAAGACCGACAGGGACACTGAAGCTTTCTTT; CDR3aa: CAISKTDRDTEAFF
j_gene: TRBJ2-1; abundance: many; v_gene: TRBV20-1; d_gene: -; CDR3nt: TGCAGTGCTAGACTCCGGACCCTTAGTGAGCAGTTCTTC; CDR3aa: CSARLRTLSEQFF
j_gene: TRBJ2-7; abundance: many; v_gene: TRBV6-1; d_gene: -; CDR3nt: TGTGCCAGCAATGGCGTCCCGATCTCCTACGAGCAGTACTTC; CDR3aa: CASNGVPISYEQYF
j_gene: TRBJ1-2; abundance: -; v_gene: TRBV6-5; d_gene: -; CDR3nt: TGTGCCAGCAGTTCACAGGGCGTCTATGGCTACACCTTC; CDR3aa: CASSSQGVYGYTF
j_gene: TRBJ1-4; abundance: -; v_gene: TRBV4-1; d_gene: TRBD1; CDR3nt: TGCGCCAGCAGCCAAGTATTATCCCGGGACAGGGATGAAAAACTGTTTTTT; CDR3aa: CASSQVLSRDRDEKLFF
j_gene: TRBJ2-5; abundance: once; v_gene: TRBV6-2/TRBV6-3; d_gene: -; CDR3nt: TGTGCCAGCAGTTCCCGGCCCTTGGAGACCCAATACTTC; CDR3aa: CASSSRPLETQYF
j_gene: TRBJ1-2; abundance: -; v_gene: TRBV12-3/TRBV12-4; d_gene: -; CDR3nt: TGTGCCAGCACCCCCGGGCGGGGTTATGGCTACACCTTC; CDR3aa: CASTPGRGYGYTF
j_gene: TRBJ2-7; abundance: -; v_gene: TRBV20-1; d_gene: -; CDR3nt: TGCAGTGCTAGCGATGGGTTCGGGATGGGGTACTACGAGCAGTACTTC; CDR3aa: CSASDGFGMGYYEQYF
j_gene: TRBJ2-1; abundance: -; v_gene: TRBV7-3; d_gene: TRBD2; CDR3nt: TGTGCCAGCAGCACCACCGCTAGCGGGAGGAGGTTCTTC; CDR3aa: CASSTTASGRRFF
j_gene: TRBJ2-3; abundance: many; v_gene: TRBV29-1; d_gene: TRBD2; CDR3nt: TGCAGCGTTGCGGGTAGCGGGAGGGGCACAGATACGCAGTATTTT; CDR3aa: CSVAGSGRGTDTQYF
j_gene: TRBJ2-2; abundance: few; v_gene: TRBV7-9; d_gene: TRBD1; CDR3nt: TGTGCCAGCAGCCTCCACAGGGGTTCGAACACCGGGGAGCTGTTTTTT; CDR3aa: CASSLHRGSNTGELFF
j_gene: TRBJ1-2; abundance: many; v_gene: TRBV5-5; d_gene: -; CDR3nt: TGTGCCAGCAGCTTACTTAATACCCTTGGCTACACCTTC; CDR3aa: CASSLLNTLGYTF
j_gene: TRBJ2-7; abundance: -; v_gene: TRBV28; d_gene: TRBD2; CDR3nt: TGTGCCAGCAGTCCCTTAGCGGGAGGGAGCAAGCAGTACTTC; CDR3aa: CASSPLAGGSKQYF
j_gene: TRBJ2-7; abundance: few; v_gene: TRBV5-6; d_gene: -; CDR3nt: TGTGCCAGCAGCTTGGGGCAGACGACGCAGTACTTC; CDR3aa: CASSLGQTTQYF
j_gene: TRBJ1-2; abundance: -; v_gene: TRBV28; d_gene: TRBD1; CDR3nt: TGTGCCAGCAGTCGACAGGGACTCGGCTACGCCTTC; CDR3aa: CASSRQGLGYAF
j_gene: TRBJ2-5; abundance: few; v_gene: TRBV5-1; d_gene: -; CDR3nt: TGCGCCAGCAGCTTGGGGAGTCTTCAGGAGACCCAGTACTTC; CDR3aa: CASSLGSLQETQYF
j_gene: TRBJ2-3; abundance: few; v_gene: TRBV20-1; d_gene: TRBD2; CDR3nt: TGCAGTGCTAGTATGATAGCGGGGAACACAGATACGCAGTATTTT; CDR3aa: CSASMIAGNTDTQYF
j_gene: TRBJ2-3; abundance: -; v_gene: TRBV5-5; d_gene: -; CDR3nt: TGTGCCAGCAGCTTGGTACGAGCGTCAAGCACAGATACGCAGTATTTT; CDR3aa: CASSLVRASSTDTQYF
j_gene: TRBJ2-2; abundance: -; v_gene: TRBV7-2; d_gene: -; CDR3nt: TGTGCCAGCAGCTTAGTAGGCGGAGATACCGGGGAGCTGTTTTTT; CDR3aa: CASSLVGGDTGELFF
j_gene: TRBJ1-4; abundance: -; v_gene: TRBV20-1; d_gene: TRBD1; CDR3nt: TGCAGTGCTAGAGATGGGACAGCCAGTAATGAAAAACTGTTTTTT; CDR3aa: CSARDGTASNEKLFF
j_gene: TRBJ1-2; abundance: few; v_gene: TRBV4-1; d_gene: -; CDR3nt: TGCGCCAGCAGCCAAGTAGGCGGGGATGGCTACACCTTC; CDR3aa: CASSQVGGDGYTF
j_gene: TRBJ2-5; abundance: -; v_gene: TRBV7-6; d_gene: TRBD2; CDR3nt: TGTGCCAGCAGCTTAAAGGGCAGCGGGAGGTGGGGCGTACAAGAGACCCAGTACTTC; CDR3aa: CASSLKGSGRWGVQETQYF
j_gene: TRBJ2-7; abundance: -; v_gene: TRBV7-8; d_gene: -; CDR3nt: TGTGCCAGCAGCTTTGGGCAGGTATACGAGCAGTACTTC; CDR3aa: CASSFGQVYEQYF
j_gene: TRBJ2-1; abundance: few; v_gene: TRBV28; d_gene: TRBD2; CDR3nt: TGTGCCAGCAGCTCCCCAGCGGGGGTGGGCGATGAGCAGTTCTTC; CDR3aa: CASSSPAGVGDEQFF
j_gene: TRBJ2-3; abundance: -; v_gene: TRBV5-1; d_gene: TRBD2; CDR3nt: TGCGCCAGCAGCTCCGGGACTAGCGGACACAGCACAGATACGCAGTATTTT; CDR3aa: CASSSGTSGHSTDTQYF
j_gene: TRBJ1-1; abundance: few; v_gene: TRBV4-1; d_gene: TRBD1; CDR3nt: TGCGCCAGCAGCCAAGGTCAGGGGGGGACAGGTCTCACTGAAGCTTTCTTT; CDR3aa: CASSQGQGGTGLTEAFF
j_gene: TRBJ1-1; abundance: -; v_gene: TRBV6-5; d_gene: -; CDR3nt: TGTGCCAGCAGGGTGCAAGGAAGCACTGAAGCTTTCTTT; CDR3aa: CASRVQGSTEAFF
j_gene: TRBJ1-1; abundance: -; v_gene: TRBV5-1; d_gene: -; CDR3nt: TGCGCCAGCAGCTTGATGGCGGCGAACACTGAAGCTTTCTTT; CDR3aa: CASSLMAANTEAFF
j_gene: TRBJ2-5; abundance: many; v_gene: TRBV6-2/TRBV6-3; d_gene: -; CDR3nt: TGTGCCAGCTCCCTCACGGGGGAGACCCAGTACTTC; CDR3aa: CASSLTGETQYF
j_gene: TRBJ1-2; abundance: -; v_gene: TRBV6-2/TRBV6-3; d_gene: -; CDR3nt: TGTGCCAGCAGTTACCCGTGGGACTATGGCTACACCTTC; CDR3aa: CASSYPWDYGYTF
j_gene: TRBJ1-1; abundance: many; v_gene: TRBV6-6; d_gene: -; CDR3nt: TGTGCCAGCAGCCCCTGGTTGAACACTGAAGCTTTCTTT; CDR3aa: CASSPWLNTEAFF
j_gene: TRBJ1-1; abundance: -; v_gene: TRBV7-9; d_gene: -; CDR3nt: TGTGCCAGCAGCGCTAGTGTCTCCATGAACACTGAAGCTTTCTTT; CDR3aa: CASSASVSMNTEAFF
j_gene: TRBJ2-2; abundance: many; v_gene: TRBV5-1; d_gene: -; CDR3nt: TGCGCCAGCCGTTGGACTCAACGGGGCGGGGAGCTGTTTTTT; CDR3aa: CASRWTQRGGELFF
j_gene: TRBJ2-5; abundance: few; v_gene: TRBV7-2; d_gene: -; CDR3nt: TGTGCCAGCAGCTTAGCGCCCGGCTCCGACCAGTACTTC; CDR3aa: CASSLAPGSDQYF
j_gene: TRBJ2-7; abundance: few; v_gene: TRBV4-2; d_gene: -; CDR3nt: TGTGCCAGCAGCCAAGATAGCAGGGGGGAAAGGGAGCAGTACTTC; CDR3aa: CASSQDSRGEREQYF
j_gene: TRBJ2-7; abundance: few; v_gene: TRBV10-3; d_gene: TRBD1; CDR3nt: TGTGCCATTGGACAGGGTTCTAACGAGCAGTACTTC; CDR3aa: CAIGQGSNEQYF
j_gene: TRBJ1-3; abundance: few; v_gene: TRBV9; d_gene: -; CDR3nt: TGTGCCAGCAGCGCAGGGGCAGACTCTGGAAACACCATATATTTT; CDR3aa: CASSAGADSGNTIYF
j_gene: TRBJ2-1; abundance: -; v_gene: TRBV29-1; d_gene: TRBD2; CDR3nt: TGCAGCGTCTGGACTAGCGGGAGGGCCTCATCCGGAGGCGTGCAGTTCTTC; CDR3aa: CSVWTSGRASSGGVQFF
j_gene: TRBJ1-1; abundance: few; v_gene: TRBV4-1; d_gene: -; CDR3nt: TGCGCCAGCTTACCCGGATACGGGGCAGACATGAACACTGAAGCTTTCTTT; CDR3aa: CASLPGYGADMNTEAFF